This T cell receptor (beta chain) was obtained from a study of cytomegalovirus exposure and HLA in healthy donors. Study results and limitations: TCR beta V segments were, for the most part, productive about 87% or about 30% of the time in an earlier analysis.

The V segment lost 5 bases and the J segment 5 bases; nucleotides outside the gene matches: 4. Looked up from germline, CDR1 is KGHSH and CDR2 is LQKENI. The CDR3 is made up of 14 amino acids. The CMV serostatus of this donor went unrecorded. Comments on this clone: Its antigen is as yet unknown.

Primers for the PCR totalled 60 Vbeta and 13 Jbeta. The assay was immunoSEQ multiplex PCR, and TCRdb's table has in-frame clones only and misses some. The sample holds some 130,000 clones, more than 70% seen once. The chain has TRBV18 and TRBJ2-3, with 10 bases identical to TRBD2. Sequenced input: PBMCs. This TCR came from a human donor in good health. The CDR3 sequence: CASSAAGGLDTQYF. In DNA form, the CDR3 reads TGTGCCAGCTCAGCAGCGGGGGGGCTAGATACGCAGTATTTT.